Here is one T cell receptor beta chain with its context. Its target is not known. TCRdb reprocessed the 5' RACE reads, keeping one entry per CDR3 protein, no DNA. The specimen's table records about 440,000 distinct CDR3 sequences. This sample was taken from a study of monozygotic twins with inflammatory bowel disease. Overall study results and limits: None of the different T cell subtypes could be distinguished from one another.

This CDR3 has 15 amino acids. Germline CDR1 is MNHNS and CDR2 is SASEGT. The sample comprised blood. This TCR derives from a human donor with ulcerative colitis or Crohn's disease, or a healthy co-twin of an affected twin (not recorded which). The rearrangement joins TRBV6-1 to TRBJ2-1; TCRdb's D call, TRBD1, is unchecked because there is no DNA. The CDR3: CASSPDVLSYNEQFF.